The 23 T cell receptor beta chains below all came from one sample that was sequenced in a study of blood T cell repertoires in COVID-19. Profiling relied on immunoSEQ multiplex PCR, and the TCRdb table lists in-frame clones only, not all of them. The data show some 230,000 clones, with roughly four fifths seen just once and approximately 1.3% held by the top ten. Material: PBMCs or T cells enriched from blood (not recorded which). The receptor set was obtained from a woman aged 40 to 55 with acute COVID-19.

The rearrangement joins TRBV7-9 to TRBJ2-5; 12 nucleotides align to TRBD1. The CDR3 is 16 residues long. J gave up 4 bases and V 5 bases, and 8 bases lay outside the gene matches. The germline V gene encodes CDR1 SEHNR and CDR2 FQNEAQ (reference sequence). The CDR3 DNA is TGTGCCAGCAGCCAGGGGACAGGGGGCCCCATAGAGACCCAGTACTTC. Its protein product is CASSQGTGGPIETQYF.

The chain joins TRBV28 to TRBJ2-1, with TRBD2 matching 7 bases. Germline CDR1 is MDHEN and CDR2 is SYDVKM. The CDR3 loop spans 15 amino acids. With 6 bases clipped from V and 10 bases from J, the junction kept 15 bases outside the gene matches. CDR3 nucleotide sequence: TGTGCCAGCAGCTCGACTAGCAAGGGCCCCAAAGAGCAGTTCTTC. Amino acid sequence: CASSSTSKGPKEQFF. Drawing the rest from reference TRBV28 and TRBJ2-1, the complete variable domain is DVKVTQSSRYLVKRTGEKVFLECVQDMDHENMFWYRQDPGLGLRLIYFSYDVKMKEKGDIPEGYSVSREKKERFSLILESASTNQTSMYLCASSSTSKGPKEQFFGPGTRLTVL.

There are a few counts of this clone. The CDR3 sequence is CASSLSGMNTEAFF. The DNA for the CDR3 is TGCGCCAGCAGCTTGTCAGGGATGAACACTGAAGCTTTCTTT. The rearrangement links TRBV5-1 to TRBJ1-1, with D perhaps matching TRBD1 (5 bases). V lost 1 base to trimming and J lost 0 bases, with 7 bases between them. This CDR3 is built from 14 residues. Germline CDR1 is SGHRS and CDR2 is YFSETQ.

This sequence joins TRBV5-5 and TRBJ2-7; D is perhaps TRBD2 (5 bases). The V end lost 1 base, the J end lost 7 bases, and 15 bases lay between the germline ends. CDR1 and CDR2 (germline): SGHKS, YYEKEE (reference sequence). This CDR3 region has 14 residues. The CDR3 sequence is CASSLIGILREQYF. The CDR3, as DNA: TGTGCCAGCAGCTTGATCGGGATACTACGGGAGCAGTACTTC.

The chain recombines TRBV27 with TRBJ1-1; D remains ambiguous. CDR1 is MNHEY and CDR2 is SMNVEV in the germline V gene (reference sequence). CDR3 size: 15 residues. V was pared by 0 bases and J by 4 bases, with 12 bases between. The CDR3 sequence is CASSLSPGSGTEAFF. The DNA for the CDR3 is TGTGCCAGCAGTTTATCTCCGGGGTCGGGCACTGAAGCTTTCTTT.

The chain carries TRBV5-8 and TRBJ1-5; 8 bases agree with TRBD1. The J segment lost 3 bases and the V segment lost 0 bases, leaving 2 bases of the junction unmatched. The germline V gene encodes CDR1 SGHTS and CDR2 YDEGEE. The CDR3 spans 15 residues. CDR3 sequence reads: CASSLGQGYNQPQHF. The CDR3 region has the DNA TGTGCCAGCAGCTTGGGACAGGGGTACAATCAGCCCCAGCATTTT.

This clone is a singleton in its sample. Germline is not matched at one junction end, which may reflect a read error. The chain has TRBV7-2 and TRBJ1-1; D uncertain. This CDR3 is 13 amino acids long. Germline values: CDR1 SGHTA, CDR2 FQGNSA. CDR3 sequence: CASSLAVPAEAFF. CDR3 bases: TGTGCCAGCAGCCTAGCGGTTCCGGCTGAAGCTTTCTTT.

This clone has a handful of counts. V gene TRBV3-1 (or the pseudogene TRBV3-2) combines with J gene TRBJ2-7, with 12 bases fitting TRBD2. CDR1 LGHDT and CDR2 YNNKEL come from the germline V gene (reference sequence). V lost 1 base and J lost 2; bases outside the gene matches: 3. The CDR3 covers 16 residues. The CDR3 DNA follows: TGTGCCAGCAGCCAAGGGGCTAGCGGGAGGGCCTACGAGCAGTACTTC. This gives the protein CASSQGASGRAYEQYF.

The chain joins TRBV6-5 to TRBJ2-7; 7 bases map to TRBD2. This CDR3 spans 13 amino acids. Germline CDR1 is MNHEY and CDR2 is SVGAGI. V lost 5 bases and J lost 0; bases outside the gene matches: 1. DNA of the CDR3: TGTGCCAGCAGTCTAGCGGTCTCCTACGAGCAGTACTTC. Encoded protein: CASSLAVSYEQYF.

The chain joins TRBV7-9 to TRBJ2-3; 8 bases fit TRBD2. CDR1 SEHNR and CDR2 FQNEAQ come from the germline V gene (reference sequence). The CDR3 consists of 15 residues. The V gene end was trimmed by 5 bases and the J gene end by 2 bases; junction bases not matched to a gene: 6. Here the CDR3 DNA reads TGTGCCAGCAGCCGGCGGGGGGCCCTCACAGATACGCAGTATTTT. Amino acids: CASSRRGALTDTQYF.

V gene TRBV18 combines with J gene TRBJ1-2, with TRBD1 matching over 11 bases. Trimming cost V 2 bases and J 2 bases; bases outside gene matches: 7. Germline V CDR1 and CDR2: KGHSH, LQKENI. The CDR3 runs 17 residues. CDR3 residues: CASSPTDRGRTNYGYTF. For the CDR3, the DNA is TGTGCCAGCTCACCAACGGACAGGGGGCGGACAAACTATGGCTACACCTTC.

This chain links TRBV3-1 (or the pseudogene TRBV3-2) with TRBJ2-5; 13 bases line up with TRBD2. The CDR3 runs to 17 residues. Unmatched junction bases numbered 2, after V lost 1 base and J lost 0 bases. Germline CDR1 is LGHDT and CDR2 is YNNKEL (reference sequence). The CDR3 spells CASSQVGLAGNQETQYF. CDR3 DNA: TGTGCCAGCAGCCAAGTGGGACTAGCGGGGAACCAAGAGACCCAGTACTTC.

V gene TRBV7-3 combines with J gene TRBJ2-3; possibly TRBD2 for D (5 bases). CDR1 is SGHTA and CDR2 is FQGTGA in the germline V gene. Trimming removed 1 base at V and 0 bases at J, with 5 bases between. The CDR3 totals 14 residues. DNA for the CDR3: TGTGCCAGCAGCTTAATAGCGAGCACAGATACGCAGTATTTT. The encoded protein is CASSLIASTDTQYF. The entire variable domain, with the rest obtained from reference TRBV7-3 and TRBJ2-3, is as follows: GAGVSQTPSNKVTEKGKYVELRCDPISGHTALYWYRQSLGQGPEFLIYFQGTGAADDSGLPNDRFFAVRPEGSVSTLKIQRTERGDSAVYLCASSLIASTDTQYFGPGTRLTVL.

CDR3 in amino acids: CSASDNRGKRGEQFF. CDR3 nucleotide sequence: TGCAGCGCCTCAGATAACAGGGGAAAGAGGGGTGAGCAGTTCTTC. The V gene is TRBV29-1, the J gene TRBJ2-1; 7 bases line up with TRBD1. CDR3 length: 15 amino acids. V was pared by 7 bases and J by 9 bases, with 18 bases of the junction left unmatched. CDR1 and CDR2 (germline): SQVTM, ANQGSEA.

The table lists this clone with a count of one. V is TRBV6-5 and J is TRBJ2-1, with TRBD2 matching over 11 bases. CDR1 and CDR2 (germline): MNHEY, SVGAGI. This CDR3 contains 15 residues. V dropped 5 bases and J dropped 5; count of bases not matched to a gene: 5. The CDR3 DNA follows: TGTGCCAGCAGTACCGGGACTAGCGGCAACAATGAGCAGTTCTTC. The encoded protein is CASSTGTSGNNEQFF.

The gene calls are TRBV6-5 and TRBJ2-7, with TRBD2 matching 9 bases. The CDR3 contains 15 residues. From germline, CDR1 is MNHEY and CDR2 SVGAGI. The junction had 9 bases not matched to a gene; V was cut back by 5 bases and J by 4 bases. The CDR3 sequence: CASSTPGLATYEQYF. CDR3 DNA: TGTGCCAGCAGTACCCCGGGACTAGCAACGTACGAGCAGTACTTC.

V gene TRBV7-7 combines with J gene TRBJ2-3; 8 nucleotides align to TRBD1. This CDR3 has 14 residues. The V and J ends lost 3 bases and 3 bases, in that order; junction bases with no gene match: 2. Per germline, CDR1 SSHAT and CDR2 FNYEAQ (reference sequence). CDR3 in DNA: TGTGCCAGCAGCTTCGGACAGGGAACAGATACGCAGTATTTT. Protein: CASSFGQGTDTQYF.

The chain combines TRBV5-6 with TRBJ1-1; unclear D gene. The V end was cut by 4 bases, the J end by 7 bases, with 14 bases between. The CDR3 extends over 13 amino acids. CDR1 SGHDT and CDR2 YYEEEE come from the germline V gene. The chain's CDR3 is CASSLLELNEAFF. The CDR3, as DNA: TGTGCCAGCAGCCTCCTCGAGCTCAATGAAGCTTTCTTT.

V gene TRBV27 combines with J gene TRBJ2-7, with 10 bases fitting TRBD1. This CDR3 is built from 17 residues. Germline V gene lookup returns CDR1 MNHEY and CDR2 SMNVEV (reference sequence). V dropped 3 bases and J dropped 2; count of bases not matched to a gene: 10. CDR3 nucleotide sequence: TGTGCCAGCAGTTTGCTACCGGGACAGGGGTTAACCTACGAGCAGTACTTC. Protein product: CASSLLPGQGLTYEQYF.

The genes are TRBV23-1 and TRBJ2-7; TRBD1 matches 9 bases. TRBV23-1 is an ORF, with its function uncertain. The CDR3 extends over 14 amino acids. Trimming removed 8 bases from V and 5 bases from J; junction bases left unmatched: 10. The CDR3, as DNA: TGCGCCAGCTTTCCGGGACAGGGTTGCAACGAGCAGTACTTC. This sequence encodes CASFPGQGCNEQYF.

The CDR3 protein is CASMGGTDQPQHF. Written as DNA, the CDR3 is TGTGCCAGCATGGGGGGTACGGATCAGCCCCAGCATTTT. The gene calls are TRBV2 and TRBJ1-5, with TRBD1 as a possible D gene (5 bases). Germline V gene data show CDR1 as SNHLY and CDR2 as FYNNEI. The CDR3 covers 13 residues. Trimming stripped 7 bases from V and 5 bases from J, with 12 bases between.

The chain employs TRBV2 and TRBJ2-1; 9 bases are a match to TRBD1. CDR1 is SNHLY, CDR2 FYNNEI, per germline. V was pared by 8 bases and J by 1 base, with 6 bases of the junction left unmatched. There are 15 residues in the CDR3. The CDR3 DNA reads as TGTGCCAGCGGACAAGGGACAGGGTCCTACAATGAGCAGTTCTTC. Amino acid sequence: CASGQGTGSYNEQFF.

Here the CDR3 reads CASMDQGDGNQPQHF. CDR3 nucleotides: TGTGCCAGCATGGACCAGGGGGACGGCAATCAGCCCCAGCATTTT. This chain links TRBV2 with TRBJ1-5; TRBD1 agrees at 7 bases. The length of the CDR3 is 15 residues. Germline CDR1 reads SNHLY; CDR2 reads FYNNEI. J was trimmed by 2 bases and V by 7 bases; bases with no gene match: 8.